A selection of T cell receptor beta chains follows, all from one sample in a study of blood T cell repertoires in COVID-19. The protocol was immunoSEQ multiplex PCR, while the TCRdb copy is restricted to in-frame clones and leaves out a portion. Of more than 90,000 clones listed, approximately 92% are singletons. The sequenced material came from peripheral blood. These TCRs come from a man aged 50 to 60 with active COVID-19. The CDR3 runs from the conserved cysteine through the conserved F or W. Fields, in order: clone size, D gene, J gene, V gene, CDR3 protein, CDR3 DNA. The D gene is left open where the match is weak. Size is stated for part of the rows, as once, few or many counts, or as a class when the clone is expanded.

clone size: -
D gene: -
J gene: TRBJ1-6
V gene: TRBV5-5
CDR3 protein: CASRHRDSYNSPLHF
CDR3 DNA: TGTGCCAGCAGGCACCGGGACTCATATAATTCACCCCTCCACTTT

clone size: -
D gene: -
J gene: TRBJ2-7
V gene: TRBV6-5
CDR3 protein: CASSLGPGVDVYEQYF
CDR3 DNA: TGTGCCAGCAGTTTAGGGCCAGGGGTAGACGTCTACGAGCAGTACTTC

clone size: -
D gene: TRBD2
J gene: TRBJ2-1
V gene: TRBV28
CDR3 protein: CASSFGWREGRNEQFF
CDR3 DNA: TGTGCCAGCAGTTTTGGGTGGCGGGAGGGCCGAAATGAGCAGTTCTTC

clone size: -
D gene: TRBD2
J gene: TRBJ2-1
V gene: TRBV5-1
CDR3 protein: CASSLVTSGSGNEQFF
CDR3 DNA: TGCGCCAGCAGCTTGGTCACTAGCGGGAGCGGCAATGAGCAGTTCTTC

clone size: once
D gene: TRBD2
J gene: TRBJ2-1
V gene: TRBV20-1
CDR3 protein: CSARGLAGQFF
CDR3 DNA: TGCAGTGCTAGAGGACTAGCGGGACAGTTCTTC

clone size: -
D gene: -
J gene: TRBJ2-4
V gene: TRBV28
CDR3 protein: CASSRQERAKNIQYF
CDR3 DNA: TGTGCCAGCAGTCGACAGGAGAGAGCCAAAAACATTCAGTACTTC

clone size: -
D gene: TRBD2
J gene: TRBJ2-1
V gene: TRBV5-4
CDR3 protein: CASRNSGPNNEQFF
CDR3 DNA: TGTGCCAGCAGGAATAGCGGGCCCAACAATGAGCAGTTCTTC

clone size: once
D gene: -
J gene: TRBJ1-5
V gene: TRBV30
CDR3 protein: CAWTPPGSGGNQPQHF
CDR3 DNA: TGTGCCTGGACCCCCCCGGGCAGCGGGGGCAATCAGCCCCAGCATTTT

clone size: -
D gene: TRBD1
J gene: TRBJ1-2
V gene: TRBV6-5
CDR3 protein: CASGQGNGYTF
CDR3 DNA: TGTGCCAGCGGACAGGGAAATGGCTACACCTTC

clone size: -
D gene: TRBD1
J gene: TRBJ1-1
V gene: TRBV24-1
CDR3 protein: CATSDGTGGKPTEAFF
CDR3 DNA: TGTGCCACCAGTGATGGGACAGGGGGCAAGCCGACTGAAGCTTTCTTT

clone size: -
D gene: -
J gene: TRBJ2-1
V gene: TRBV28
CDR3 protein: CASSSQVNEQFF
CDR3 DNA: TGTGCCAGCAGTAGTCAGGTAAATGAGCAGTTCTTC

clone size: -
D gene: TRBD1
J gene: TRBJ2-3
V gene: TRBV18
CDR3 protein: CASSGPGTGSTDTQYF
CDR3 DNA: TGTGCCAGCTCTGGGCCCGGGACAGGGTCCACAGATACGCAGTATTTT

clone size: -
D gene: -
J gene: TRBJ2-1
V gene: TRBV11-2
CDR3 protein: CASREGGEQFF
CDR3 DNA: TGTGCCAGCAGGGAGGGAGGAGAGCAGTTCTTC

clone size: -
D gene: -
J gene: TRBJ2-7
V gene: TRBV5-6
CDR3 protein: CASSSPRGRATYEQYF
CDR3 DNA: TGTGCCAGCAGCTCCCCCCGTGGCAGGGCAACCTACGAGCAGTACTTC

clone size: -
D gene: -
J gene: TRBJ1-3
V gene: TRBV7-9
CDR3 protein: CASSLTDSGNTIYF
CDR3 DNA: TGTGCCAGCAGCTTGACAGACTCTGGAAACACCATATATTTT

clone size: once
D gene: -
J gene: TRBJ2-7
V gene: TRBV24-1
CDR3 protein: CATKSTQGNEQYF
CDR3 DNA: TGTGCCACCAAAAGTACCCAGGGGAACGAGCAGTACTTC

clone size: -
D gene: -
J gene: TRBJ1-4
V gene: TRBV28
CDR3 protein: CASSRVNPNEKLFF
CDR3 DNA: TGTGCCAGCAGTAGAGTTAACCCTAATGAAAAACTGTTTTTT

clone size: -
D gene: -
J gene: TRBJ1-6
V gene: TRBV2
CDR3 protein: CASSVDSFNSPLHF
CDR3 DNA: TGTGCCAGCAGTGTCGACAGCTTTAATTCACCCCTCCACTTT

clone size: -
D gene: TRBD2
J gene: TRBJ2-1
V gene: TRBV5-1
CDR3 protein: CASSLGGASYNEQFF
CDR3 DNA: TGCGCCAGCAGCCTCGGGGGGGCCTCCTACAATGAGCAGTTCTTC

clone size: -
D gene: -
J gene: TRBJ2-1
V gene: TRBV12-3/TRBV12-4
CDR3 protein: CASSPQGNEQFF
CDR3 DNA: TGTGCCAGCAGTCCCCAGGGCAATGAGCAGTTCTTC

clone size: once
D gene: TRBD2
J gene: TRBJ2-1
V gene: TRBV6-5
CDR3 protein: CASRPGASGRNEQFF
CDR3 DNA: TGTGCCAGCAGACCCGGGGCTAGCGGGAGAAATGAGCAGTTCTTC

clone size: -
D gene: -
J gene: TRBJ2-2
V gene: TRBV9
CDR3 protein: CASGLNRDPGELFF
CDR3 DNA: TGTGCCAGCGGATTAAACAGGGACCCCGGGGAGCTGTTTTTT

clone size: -
D gene: -
J gene: TRBJ1-1
V gene: TRBV25-1
CDR3 protein: CASSELATEAFF
CDR3 DNA: TGTGCCAGCAGTGAATTAGCCACTGAAGCTTTCTTT

clone size: -
D gene: -
J gene: TRBJ2-7
V gene: TRBV2
CDR3 protein: CASRQRGRGDEQYF
CDR3 DNA: TGTGCCAGCAGACAAAGGGGGAGAGGCGACGAGCAGTACTTC

clone size: -
D gene: -
J gene: TRBJ2-4
V gene: TRBV12-3/TRBV12-4
CDR3 protein: CASSPGQSNIQYF
CDR3 DNA: TGTGCCAGCAGTCCAGGACAGTCAAACATTCAGTACTTC

clone size: -
D gene: -
J gene: TRBJ1-2
V gene: TRBV11-2
CDR3 protein: CASSFSGNYGYTF
CDR3 DNA: TGTGCCAGCAGCTTTTCAGGGAACTATGGCTACACCTTC

clone size: -
D gene: -
J gene: TRBJ1-2
V gene: TRBV7-2
CDR3 protein: CASSLDGDYGYTF
CDR3 DNA: TGTGCCAGCAGCTTAGACGGAGACTATGGCTACACCTTC

clone size: -
D gene: TRBD2
J gene: TRBJ2-7
V gene: TRBV27
CDR3 protein: CASRLSGRAVGEQYF
CDR3 DNA: TGTGCCAGCCGACTGAGCGGGAGGGCCGTGGGCGAGCAGTACTTC

clone size: -
D gene: -
J gene: TRBJ2-6
V gene: TRBV6-5
CDR3 protein: CAINNRVSGANVLTF
CDR3 DNA: TGTGCCATCAACAACAGGGTCTCCGGGGCCAACGTCCTGACTTTC

clone size: -
D gene: -
J gene: TRBJ2-4
V gene: TRBV6-1
CDR3 protein: CASSEQWQAKNIQYF
CDR3 DNA: TGTGCCAGCAGTGAACAGTGGCAAGCCAAAAACATTCAGTACTTC

clone size: -
D gene: -
J gene: TRBJ2-7
V gene: TRBV7-8
CDR3 protein: CASSLAPVSSAYEQYF
CDR3 DNA: TGTGCCAGCAGCTTAGCGCCCGTCTCCTCGGCCTACGAGCAGTACTTC

clone size: -
D gene: -
J gene: TRBJ2-6
V gene: TRBV2
CDR3 protein: CASSAFSSGANVLTF
CDR3 DNA: TGTGCCAGCAGTGCTTTCAGTTCTGGGGCCAACGTCCTGACTTTC

clone size: -
D gene: -
J gene: TRBJ2-1
V gene: TRBV30
CDR3 protein: CAWSILNEQFF
CDR3 DNA: TGTGCCTGGAGTATCCTCAATGAGCAGTTCTTC

clone size: -
D gene: -
J gene: TRBJ2-1
V gene: TRBV30
CDR3 protein: CAWSKAPGGNEQFF
CDR3 DNA: TGTGCCTGGAGTAAGGCCCCAGGAGGCAATGAGCAGTTCTTC

clone size: few
D gene: -
J gene: TRBJ2-2
V gene: TRBV18
CDR3 protein: CASSPPIRVTGELFF
CDR3 DNA: TGTGCCAGCTCACCACCGATTCGGGTTACCGGGGAGCTGTTTTTT

clone size: -
D gene: -
J gene: TRBJ1-1
V gene: TRBV19
CDR3 protein: CASSAGPNTEAFF
CDR3 DNA: TGTGCCAGTAGCGCGGGTCCCAACACTGAAGCTTTCTTT

clone size: -
D gene: -
J gene: TRBJ1-1
V gene: TRBV19
CDR3 protein: CASSIQGRNTEAFF
CDR3 DNA: TGTGCCAGTAGTATTCAGGGGAGGAACACTGAAGCTTTCTTT

clone size: -
D gene: TRBD1
J gene: TRBJ1-5
V gene: TRBV6-4
CDR3 protein: CASSEDRDQPQHF
CDR3 DNA: TGTGCCAGCAGTGAGGACAGGGATCAGCCCCAGCATTTT

clone size: -
D gene: -
J gene: TRBJ2-7
V gene: TRBV5-1
CDR3 protein: CASREGPSTYEQYF
CDR3 DNA: TGCGCCAGCAGGGAGGGACCCTCGACCTACGAGCAGTACTTC

clone size: -
D gene: -
J gene: TRBJ2-1
V gene: TRBV7-2
CDR3 protein: CASSISAISYNEQFF
CDR3 DNA: TGTGCCAGCAGCATCAGCGCCATCTCCTACAATGAGCAGTTCTTC

clone size: once
D gene: TRBD1
J gene: TRBJ2-7
V gene: TRBV28
CDR3 protein: CASSGPRQGDYEQYF
CDR3 DNA: TGTGCCAGCAGCGGACCCAGACAGGGCGACTACGAGCAGTACTTC

clone size: -
D gene: TRBD2
J gene: TRBJ2-7
V gene: TRBV4-1
CDR3 protein: CASSHPPRGGEQYF
CDR3 DNA: TGCGCCAGCAGCCACCCACCACGGGGGGGCGAGCAGTACTTC

clone size: -
D gene: -
J gene: TRBJ1-3
V gene: TRBV2
CDR3 protein: CASSETLTGTGNTIYF
CDR3 DNA: TGTGCCAGCAGTGAGACGCTGACAGGAACTGGAAACACCATATATTTT

clone size: -
D gene: -
J gene: TRBJ2-7
V gene: TRBV7-6
CDR3 protein: CASSFLTGPSYEQYF
CDR3 DNA: TGTGCCAGCAGCTTTCTTACAGGACCTTCCTACGAGCAGTACTTC

clone size: -
D gene: TRBD1
J gene: TRBJ2-3
V gene: TRBV2
CDR3 protein: CASSRLTGGISTDTQYF
CDR3 DNA: TGTGCCAGCAGTAGACTGACAGGGGGCATAAGCACAGATACGCAGTATTTT

clone size: -
D gene: -
J gene: TRBJ2-7
V gene: TRBV6-2/TRBV6-3
CDR3 protein: CASSYPGPGQYF
CDR3 DNA: TGTGCCAGCAGTTACCCAGGCCCCGGGCAGTACTTC

clone size: -
D gene: -
J gene: TRBJ2-7
V gene: TRBV19
CDR3 protein: CASSFSTGPEQYF
CDR3 DNA: TGTGCCAGTAGTTTCTCGACAGGACCTGAGCAGTACTTC

clone size: -
D gene: TRBD2
J gene: TRBJ2-7
V gene: TRBV5-1
CDR3 protein: CASSSAGRGSGYEQYF
CDR3 DNA: TGCGCCAGCAGCTCTGCAGGCCGCGGGAGCGGGTACGAGCAGTACTTC

clone size: -
D gene: -
J gene: TRBJ1-2
V gene: TRBV6-5
CDR3 protein: CASSYSAGDGYTF
CDR3 DNA: TGTGCCAGCAGTTACTCAGCAGGGGATGGCTACACCTTC

clone size: -
D gene: -
J gene: TRBJ2-1
V gene: TRBV19
CDR3 protein: CASSTSGNEQFF
CDR3 DNA: TGTGCCAGTAGTACCTCAGGGAATGAGCAGTTCTTC

clone size: -
D gene: -
J gene: TRBJ2-7
V gene: TRBV5-1
CDR3 protein: CASGGTSYEQYF
CDR3 DNA: TGCGCCAGCGGGGGGACCTCCTACGAGCAGTACTTC